This T cell receptor beta chain was found in a study of cytomegalovirus exposure and HLA in healthy donors (dated by TCRdb to between 2016 and 2019). Regarding the study in general: In an earlier analysis of several hundred of the donors, roughly 300 Gb of sequence data and 100 million or so unique TCR beta sequences from about 179 million T cells were reported. An early release covering 550 to 650 HLA-typed donors comprised 250 to 350 gigabases of sequencing data and tens of millions of unique TCR sequences. Of the roughly 400 genotyped donors, roughly 85% fell in the genetic ancestry cluster associated with self-reported Caucasian donors. The study aimed to test whether signatures of past pathogen exposure could be identified by cataloging public T cell receptors. Using immunosequencing, the study profiled T cell repertoires from 550 to 750 subjects and related those repertoires to cytomegalovirus serostatus. A separate validation cohort of some 130 different subjects was used in addition to the 666-subject first cohort. High-throughput TCR immunosequencing, statistical association of individual TCRs with disease status, and machine learning were combined to predict cytomegalovirus infection status. A later analysis re-examined previously published TCR beta repertoires from just over 650 donors and added high-resolution HLA genotyping to investigate patterns of TCR occurrence. In the later analysis, no new phenotypic data were used to find candidate immune exposures; instead, reliance was placed on TCR beta sequences and their occurrence across donors. An earlier analysis of some 500 of the donors used high-throughput TCR beta sequencing to judge whether each TCR beta V gene segment behaved as functional or pseudogenic. Alongside the repertoire data, information on donor age, sex, ethnicity and CMV serostatus was compiled. A later genetic analysis used genome-wide SNP genotypes for about 55% of the 666 donors, treating that subset as a discovery cohort. All discovery cohort repertoires had been generated using a single sequencing platform. HLA typing included class I and class II loci at four-digit resolution. Typing coverage varied by locus: about 629-640 donors for A, B, C, DRB1 and DQB1; some 520 for DQA1; over 600 for DPA1; about 450 for DPB1. About five DR-DQ haplotypes were handled as single units for association and clustering, since linkage in the cohort was strong. Among 300 to 500 genotyped donors of the cohort, an average of about 220,000 unique TCR beta nucleotide sequences was sequenced per donor, of which about 19% were non-productive.

The library was made by the immunoSEQ multiplex PCR assay. A mixture of 60 forward primers for TCR Vbeta segments and 13 reverse primers for TCR Jbeta segments was used in the multiplex PCR. Amplification of the CDR3 region of rearranged TCR beta genes was performed with a multiplex PCR assay on genomic DNA. On the Illumina HiSeq System, the amplified TCR beta libraries were sequenced as 87-base-pair reads. The authors' analysis ran thus. Across the 500 to 700 repertoires, a later analysis counted tens of millions of unique TCR beta chains, around 11 million of which were shared by at least two donors. Raw reads were error-corrected and collapsed into unique sequences with a nearest-neighbor algorithm that merged closely related sequences to remove PCR and sequencing errors. V, D and J gene segments were assigned by aligning CDR3 sequences to IMGT reference sequences. For a sequence to be retained, at least a six-nucleotide match to both a V gene segment and a J gene segment was required. A rearrangement counted as productive if the CDR3 had no stop codons and remained in frame with V and J, and every other rearrangement counted as non-productive. Following IMGT convention, CDR3 was defined as the stretch from the second conserved V-encoded cysteine up to the conserved J-encoded phenylalanine. Sequences without an unambiguous match to a single V gene segment were excluded from the earlier analysis of 500 to 700 of the donors. An earlier analysis of a few hundred of the donors classified V segments as functional when productive rearrangements were above 56.7% and as segregating when the standard deviation between donors was above 5%. A statistical classification framework was developed to diagnose cytomegalovirus status using the catalog of TCR beta chain sequences. In a later analysis, V and J genes were assigned by comparing TCR nucleotide sequences against IMGT/GENE-DB human TR gene sequences. A later analysis assigned CDR3 sequences and most-parsimonious VDJ recombination scenarios with the TCRdist pipeline. In a later analysis, each TCR beta chain was defined by its CDR3 amino acid sequence together with its V-gene family, and reads lacking a unique V-gene family were excluded. In a later analysis, approximately 640 highly shared, low-generation-probability nucleotide sequences were removed to address suspected cross-contamination and a sequencing artifact. In a later analysis, a clonal expansion index for each public chain was calculated from normalized within-repertoire ranks of inferred template counts. A later analysis computed generation probabilities with a VDJ recombination model fitted to out-of-frame rearrangements, and checked the results against IGoR. Hypergeometric tests were used in a later analysis to score TCR-TCR, TCR-HLA and TCR-CMV co-occurrence, with a repertoire-size bias correction applied to the TCR pairs. False discovery rates were estimated in a later analysis by permuting HLA or CMV assignments 20 times. In a later analysis, co-occurring TCRs were grouped using DBSCAN, with TCRdist sequence similarity added in when clustering inside HLA-allele-positive subsets. Repertoires with fewer than 30,000 or more than 120,000 public chains, plus five repertoires with anomalous nucleotide sharing, were excluded from co-occurrence clustering. TCRdb took over this immuneACCESS table, retaining in-frame rearrangements with V and J assigned. Such tables are incomplete; in checked studies, under half of the missing clones stem from an unresolved V gene, and the remainder is unexplained. V and J calls and clone size come straight from that table; D and trimming were deduced from the DNA. The sample includes around 61,000 clones, with around 83% observed a single time. Around 1.5% of the sample belongs to the ten largest clones.

The germline V gene yields SGHDT for CDR1 and YYEEEE for CDR2. Unmatched junction bases come to 5, with V trimmed by 3 bases and J by 2 bases. From cysteine to phenylalanine, the CDR3 is 16 amino acids long. The retained sequence is limited to the CDR3, 48 bases, with the frame set at the first base. Details on this clone: Its antigen is currently not known. Per-nucleotide qualities are absent, and no much larger clonotype sits a single base away.

What the authors observed across the whole study: A later analysis found that TCR association rates varied across HLA loci, with DRB1 alleles showing the most associated TCRs and HLA-C alleles the fewest. Strong co-occurrence of HLA alleles, especially DR and DQ, made assigning TCR associations to individual alleles difficult. Because HLA typing was unavailable for some donors at each locus, only the typed subset was used in association tests. The study listed approximately 150 TCR beta chains as associated with cytomegalovirus. V-gene and J-gene trimming of TCR beta chains was associated with a missense DCLRE1C variant in a later genetic analysis, and the association was replicated in an independent cohort. Linkage disequilibrium might explain the correlated functional status among segregating V segments, but an unknown experimental factor could not be excluded. Only TCR beta chains were sequenced in this cohort, and the absence of alpha or paired-chain data limited detectable features. A few of the identified cytomegalovirus-associated TCR beta chains were confirmed in vitro to be specific for cytomegalovirus antigens. According to the authors, the approach could potentially be generalized to other disease states and immunological phenotypes. Across donors, most TCR sequences were observed very rarely, whereas some public TCRs were present in many individuals. Roughly uniform sequencing depth across donors was assumed in presence/absence analyses, although this assumption may not hold. An earlier analysis of some 560 of the donors showed that most TCR beta V segments appeared in productive rearrangements either about 90% or about 30% of the time, which broadly matched IMGT annotations. In a later analysis, 16,951 TCR beta sequences were associated with specific HLA alleles at a false discovery rate of 0.05. Several of the top co-occurrence clusters appeared to be linked to parvovirus B19, influenza, CMV and Epstein-Barr virus, according to a later analysis. In a later analysis, HLA-associated TCR beta chains showed more clonal expansion and lower generation probabilities than non-associated chains that were equally common. In a later analysis, most CMV-associated TCR beta chains were found to appear HLA-restricted, with HLA associations seemingly driven largely by CMV exposure. In both the original and validation cohorts, the classifier was reported to diagnose cytomegalovirus status with high specificity and sensitivity. CMV serostatus was the only immune exposure information available for the cohort. The sequencing pipeline was judged likely to have produced a cluster of highly shared sequence variants as a technical artifact. Because counts were too low, some 16 rarely observed V segments, including chromosome 9 orphons, were excluded from the earlier analysis of 587 of the donors. Some IMGT-functional V segments, including TRBV6-2 and TRBV6-3, could not be distinguished by the 87-base-pair reads and were therefore excluded. According to a later genetic analysis, donors in an Asian-associated ancestry cluster had fewer N-insertions in productive TCRs than the approximately 700-donor mean. A further reported finding was that TCR beta sequences accurately predicted the HLA-A and HLA-B alleles for most subjects in the first cohort.

The cohort was made up of around 720 healthy bone marrow donors. Cohort members were all nominally healthy when sampled, although unrecorded immune exposures were likely present. The donor tested CMV seronegative, placing the donor among the 350 or so seronegative members of the cohort. A peripheral blood sample was collected from each donor, and TCR beta sequencing was performed on peripheral blood mononuclear cells. The Qiagen DNeasy Blood Extraction Kit was used to extract genomic DNA from the blood cell samples. Recombination joined TRBV5-6 with TRBJ2-6, and TRBD1 matches 7 of the central bases. Sequenced material: PBMCs. This sequence was found in a man aged 35-49 years in good health and CMV-seronegative. The CDR3 sequence is CASSSKGAPGANVLTF. The base sequence is TGTGCCAGCAGCTCGAAGGGGGCGCCTGGGGCCAACGTCCTGACTTTC.